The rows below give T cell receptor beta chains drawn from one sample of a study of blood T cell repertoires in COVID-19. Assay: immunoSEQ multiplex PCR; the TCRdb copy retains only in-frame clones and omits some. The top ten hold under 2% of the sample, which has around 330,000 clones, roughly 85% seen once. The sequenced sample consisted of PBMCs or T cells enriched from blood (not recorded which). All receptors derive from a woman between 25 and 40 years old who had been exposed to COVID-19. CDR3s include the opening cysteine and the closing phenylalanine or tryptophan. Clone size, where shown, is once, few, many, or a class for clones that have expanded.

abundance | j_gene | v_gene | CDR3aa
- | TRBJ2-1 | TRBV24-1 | CATSETGQGLGNEQFF
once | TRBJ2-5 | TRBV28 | CASRGQAETQYF
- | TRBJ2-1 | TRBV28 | CASSPPNHSGTHYNEQFF
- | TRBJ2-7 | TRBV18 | CASSPPDRSGYEQYF
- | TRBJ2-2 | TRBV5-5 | CASSPRGRVGLFF
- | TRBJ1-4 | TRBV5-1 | CASKRDLGNEKLFF
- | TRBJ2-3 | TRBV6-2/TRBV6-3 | CASSYAGGGADTQYF
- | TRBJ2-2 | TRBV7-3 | CASSLMAGGKDTGELFF
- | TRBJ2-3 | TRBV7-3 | CASRLAGGQDTQYF
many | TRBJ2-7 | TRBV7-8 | CASSLVEYSGVAYEQYF
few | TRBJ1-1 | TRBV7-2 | CASRDTGSSKGEAFF
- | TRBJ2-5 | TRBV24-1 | CATSDQLGGRIPETQYF
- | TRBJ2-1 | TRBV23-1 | CASTRDSPYNEQFF
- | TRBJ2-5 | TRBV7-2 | CASSTVPTQYF
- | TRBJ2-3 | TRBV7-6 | CASSGRTGGLGRTDTQYF
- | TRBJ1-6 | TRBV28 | CASSTGLRNSPLHF
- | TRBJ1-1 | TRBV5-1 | CASSQRQGMNTEAFF
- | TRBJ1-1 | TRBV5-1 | CASSLGQGFSGWNTEAFF
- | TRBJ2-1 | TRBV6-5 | CASSFRGQAINEQFF
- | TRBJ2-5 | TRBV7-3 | CASSLRAGGQETQYF
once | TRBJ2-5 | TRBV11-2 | CASSSLAGGRETQYF
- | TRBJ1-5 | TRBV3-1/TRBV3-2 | CASSQRGSNQPQHF
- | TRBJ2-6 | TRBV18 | CASSPSGGAGANVLTF
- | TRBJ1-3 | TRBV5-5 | CASSYNRAATIYF
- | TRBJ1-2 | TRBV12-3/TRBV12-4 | CASSRTGDYGYTF
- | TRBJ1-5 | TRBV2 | CASSEQRGRAQPQHF
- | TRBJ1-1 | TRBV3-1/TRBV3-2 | CASSREGNTEAFF
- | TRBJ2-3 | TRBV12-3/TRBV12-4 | CASSLSGRDTQYF
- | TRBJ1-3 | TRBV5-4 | CASSTRQGFVGNTIYF
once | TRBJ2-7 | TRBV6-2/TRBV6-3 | CASSYPESGDWEQYF
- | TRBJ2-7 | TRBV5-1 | CASSPSGTRYEQYF
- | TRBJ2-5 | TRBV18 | CASSVDSSGETQYF
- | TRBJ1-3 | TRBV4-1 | CASSHHYRDSGNTIYF
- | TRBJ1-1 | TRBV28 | CASSLFLAGMNTEAFF
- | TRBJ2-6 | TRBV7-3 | CASSSGLAGAGANVLTF
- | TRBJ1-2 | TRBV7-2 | CASRPLLGRGLGYTF
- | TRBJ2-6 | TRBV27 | CASSPRPGQGASGANVLTF
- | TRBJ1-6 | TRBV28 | CASTSPAGNSPLHF
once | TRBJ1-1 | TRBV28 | CASSPPRGGNTEAFF
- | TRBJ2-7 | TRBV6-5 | CASSYGTGVEQYF
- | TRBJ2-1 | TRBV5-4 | CASSWAGTGWNEQFF
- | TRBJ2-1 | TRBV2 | CASKLQGNEQFF
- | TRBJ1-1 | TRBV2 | CASSRRGRNTEAFF
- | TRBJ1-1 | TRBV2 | CASSENPAFGAVNTEAFF
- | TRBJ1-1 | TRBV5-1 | CASSPLDRDTEAFF
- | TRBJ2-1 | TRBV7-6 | CASSLATGTSGYNEQFF
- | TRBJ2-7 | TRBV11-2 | CASSLAPEAYEQYF
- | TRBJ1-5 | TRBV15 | CATSRDRQVPVAGNQPQHF
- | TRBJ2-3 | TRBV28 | CASSLQQTTSTDTQYF
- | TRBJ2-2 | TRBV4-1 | CASSLRTSRNTGELFF
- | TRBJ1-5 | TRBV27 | CASSKLDRSLYSNQPQHF
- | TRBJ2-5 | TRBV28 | CASSFGTGVVLAQYF
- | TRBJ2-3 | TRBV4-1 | CASSQDLGDTQYF
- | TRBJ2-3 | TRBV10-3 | CAILTSGGTNTQYF
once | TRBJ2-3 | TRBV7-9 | CASLGMAGTGLDTQYF
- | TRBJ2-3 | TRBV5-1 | CASSYRSGIPDTQYF
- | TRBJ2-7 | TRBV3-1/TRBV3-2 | CASSPGTSGVSEQYF
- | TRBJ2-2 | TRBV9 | CASSGGGKLNTGELFF
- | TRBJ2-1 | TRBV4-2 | CASSGGAGTVYNEQFF